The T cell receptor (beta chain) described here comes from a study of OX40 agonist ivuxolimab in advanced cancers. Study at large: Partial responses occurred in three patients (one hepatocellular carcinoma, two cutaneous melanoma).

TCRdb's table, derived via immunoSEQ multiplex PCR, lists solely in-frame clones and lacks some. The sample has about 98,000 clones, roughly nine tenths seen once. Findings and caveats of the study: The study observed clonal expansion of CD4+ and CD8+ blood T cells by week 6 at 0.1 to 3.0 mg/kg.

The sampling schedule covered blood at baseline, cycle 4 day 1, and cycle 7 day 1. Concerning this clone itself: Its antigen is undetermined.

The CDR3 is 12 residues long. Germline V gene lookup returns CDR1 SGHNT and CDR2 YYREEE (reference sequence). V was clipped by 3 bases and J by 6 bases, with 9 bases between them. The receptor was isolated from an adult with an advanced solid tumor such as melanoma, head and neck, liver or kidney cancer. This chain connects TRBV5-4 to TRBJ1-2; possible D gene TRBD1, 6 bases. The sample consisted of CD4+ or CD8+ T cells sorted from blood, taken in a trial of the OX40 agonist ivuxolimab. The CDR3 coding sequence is TGTGCCAGCAGCTCCCGACAGGATGGCTACACCTTC. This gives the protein CASSSRQDGYTF.